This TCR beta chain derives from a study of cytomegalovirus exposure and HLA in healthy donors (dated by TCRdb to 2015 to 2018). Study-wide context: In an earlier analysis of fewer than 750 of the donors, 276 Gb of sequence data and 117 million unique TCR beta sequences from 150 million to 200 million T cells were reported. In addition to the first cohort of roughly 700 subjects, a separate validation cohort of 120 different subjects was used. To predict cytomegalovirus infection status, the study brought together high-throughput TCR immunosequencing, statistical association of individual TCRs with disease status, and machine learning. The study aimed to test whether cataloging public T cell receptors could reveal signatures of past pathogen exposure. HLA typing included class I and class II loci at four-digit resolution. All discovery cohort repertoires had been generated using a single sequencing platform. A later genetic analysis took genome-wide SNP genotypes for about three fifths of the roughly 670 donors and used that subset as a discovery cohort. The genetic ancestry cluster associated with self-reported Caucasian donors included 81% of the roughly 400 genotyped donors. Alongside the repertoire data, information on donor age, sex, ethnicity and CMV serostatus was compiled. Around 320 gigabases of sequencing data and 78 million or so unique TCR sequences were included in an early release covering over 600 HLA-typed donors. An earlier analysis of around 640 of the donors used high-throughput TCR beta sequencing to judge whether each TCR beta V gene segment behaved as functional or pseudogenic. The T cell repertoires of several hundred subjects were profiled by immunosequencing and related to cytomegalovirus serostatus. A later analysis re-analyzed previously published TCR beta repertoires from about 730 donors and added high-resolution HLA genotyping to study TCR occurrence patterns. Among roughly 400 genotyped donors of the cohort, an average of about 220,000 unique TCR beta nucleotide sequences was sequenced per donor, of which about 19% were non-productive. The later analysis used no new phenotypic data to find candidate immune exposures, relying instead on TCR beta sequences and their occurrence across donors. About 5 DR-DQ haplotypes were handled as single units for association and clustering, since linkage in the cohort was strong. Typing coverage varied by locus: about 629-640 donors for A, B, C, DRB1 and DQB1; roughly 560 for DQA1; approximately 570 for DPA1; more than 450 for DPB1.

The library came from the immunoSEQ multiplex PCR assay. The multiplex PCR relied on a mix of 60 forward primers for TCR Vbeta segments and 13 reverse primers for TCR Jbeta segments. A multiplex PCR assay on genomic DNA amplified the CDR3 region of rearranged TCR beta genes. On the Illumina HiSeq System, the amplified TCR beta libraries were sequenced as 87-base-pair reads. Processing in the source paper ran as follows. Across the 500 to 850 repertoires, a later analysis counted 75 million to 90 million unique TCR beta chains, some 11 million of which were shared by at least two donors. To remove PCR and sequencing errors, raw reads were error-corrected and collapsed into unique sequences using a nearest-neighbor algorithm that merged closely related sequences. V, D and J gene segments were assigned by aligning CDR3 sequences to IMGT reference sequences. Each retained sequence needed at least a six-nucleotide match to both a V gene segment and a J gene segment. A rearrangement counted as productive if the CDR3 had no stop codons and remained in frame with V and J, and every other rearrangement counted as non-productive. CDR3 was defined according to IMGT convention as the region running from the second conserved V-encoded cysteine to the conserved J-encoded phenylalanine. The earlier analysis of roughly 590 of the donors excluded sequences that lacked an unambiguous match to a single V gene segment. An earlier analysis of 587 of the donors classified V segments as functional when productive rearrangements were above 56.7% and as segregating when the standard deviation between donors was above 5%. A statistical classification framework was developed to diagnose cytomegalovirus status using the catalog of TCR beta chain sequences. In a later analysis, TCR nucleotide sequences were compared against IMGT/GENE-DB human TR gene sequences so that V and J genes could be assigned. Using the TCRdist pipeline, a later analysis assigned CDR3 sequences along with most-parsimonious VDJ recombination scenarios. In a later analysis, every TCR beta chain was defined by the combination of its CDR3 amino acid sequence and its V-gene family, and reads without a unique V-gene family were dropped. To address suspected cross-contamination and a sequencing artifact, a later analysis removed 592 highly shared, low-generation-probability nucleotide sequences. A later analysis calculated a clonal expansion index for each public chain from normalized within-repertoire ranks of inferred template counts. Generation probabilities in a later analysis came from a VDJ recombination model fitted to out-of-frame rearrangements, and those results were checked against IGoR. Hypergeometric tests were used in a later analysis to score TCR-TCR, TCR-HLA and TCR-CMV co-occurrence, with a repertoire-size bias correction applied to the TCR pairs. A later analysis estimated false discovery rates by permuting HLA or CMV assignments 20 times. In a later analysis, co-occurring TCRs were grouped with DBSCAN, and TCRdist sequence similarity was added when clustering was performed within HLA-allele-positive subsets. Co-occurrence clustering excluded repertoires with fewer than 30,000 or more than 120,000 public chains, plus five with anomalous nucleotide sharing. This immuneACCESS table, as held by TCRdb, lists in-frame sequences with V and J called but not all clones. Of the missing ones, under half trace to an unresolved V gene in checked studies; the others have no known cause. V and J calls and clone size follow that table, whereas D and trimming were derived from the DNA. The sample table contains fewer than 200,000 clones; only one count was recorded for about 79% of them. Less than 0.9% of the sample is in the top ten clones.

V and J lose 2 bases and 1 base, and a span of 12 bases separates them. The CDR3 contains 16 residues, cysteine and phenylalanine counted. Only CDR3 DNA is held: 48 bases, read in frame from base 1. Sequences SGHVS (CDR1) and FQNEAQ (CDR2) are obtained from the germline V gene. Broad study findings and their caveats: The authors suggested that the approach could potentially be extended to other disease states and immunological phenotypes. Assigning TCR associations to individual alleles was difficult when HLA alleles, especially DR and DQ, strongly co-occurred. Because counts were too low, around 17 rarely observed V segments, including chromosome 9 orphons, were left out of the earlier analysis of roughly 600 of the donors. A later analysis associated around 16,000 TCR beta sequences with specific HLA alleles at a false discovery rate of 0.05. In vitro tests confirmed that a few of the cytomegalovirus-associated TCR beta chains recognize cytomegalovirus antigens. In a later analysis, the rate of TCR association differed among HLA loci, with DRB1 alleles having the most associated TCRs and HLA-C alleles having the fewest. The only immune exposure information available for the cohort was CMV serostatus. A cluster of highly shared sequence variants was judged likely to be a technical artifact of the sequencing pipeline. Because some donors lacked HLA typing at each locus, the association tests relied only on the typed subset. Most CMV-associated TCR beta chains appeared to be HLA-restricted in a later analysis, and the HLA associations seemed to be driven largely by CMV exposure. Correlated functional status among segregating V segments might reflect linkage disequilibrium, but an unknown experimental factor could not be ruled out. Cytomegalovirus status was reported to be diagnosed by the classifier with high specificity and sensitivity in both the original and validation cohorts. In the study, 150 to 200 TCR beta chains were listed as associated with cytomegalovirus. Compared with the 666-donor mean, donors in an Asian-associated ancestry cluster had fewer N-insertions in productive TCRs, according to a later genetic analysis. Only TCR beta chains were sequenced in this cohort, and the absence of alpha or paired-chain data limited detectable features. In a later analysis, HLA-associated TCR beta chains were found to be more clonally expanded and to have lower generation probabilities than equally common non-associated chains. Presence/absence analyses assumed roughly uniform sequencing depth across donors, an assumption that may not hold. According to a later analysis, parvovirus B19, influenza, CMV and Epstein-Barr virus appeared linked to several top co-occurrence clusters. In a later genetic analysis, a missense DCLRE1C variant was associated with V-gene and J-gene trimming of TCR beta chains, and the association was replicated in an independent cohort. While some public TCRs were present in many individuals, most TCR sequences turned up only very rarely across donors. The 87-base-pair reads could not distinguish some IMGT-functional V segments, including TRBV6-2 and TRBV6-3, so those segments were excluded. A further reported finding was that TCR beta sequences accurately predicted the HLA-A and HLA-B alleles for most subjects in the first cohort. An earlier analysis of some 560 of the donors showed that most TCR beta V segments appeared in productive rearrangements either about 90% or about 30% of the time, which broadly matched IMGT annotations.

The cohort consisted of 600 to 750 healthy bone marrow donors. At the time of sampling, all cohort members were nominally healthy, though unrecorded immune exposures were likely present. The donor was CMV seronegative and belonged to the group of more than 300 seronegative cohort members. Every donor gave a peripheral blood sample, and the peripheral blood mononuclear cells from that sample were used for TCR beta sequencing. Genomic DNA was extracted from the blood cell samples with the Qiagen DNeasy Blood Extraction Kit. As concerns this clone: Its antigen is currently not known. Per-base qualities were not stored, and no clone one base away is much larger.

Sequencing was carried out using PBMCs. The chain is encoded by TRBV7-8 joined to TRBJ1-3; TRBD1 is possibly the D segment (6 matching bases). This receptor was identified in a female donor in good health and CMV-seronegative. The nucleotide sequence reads TGTGCCAGCAGCTTAAACCCCGGACAGTCTGGAAACACCATATATTTT. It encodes CASSLNPGQSGNTIYF.